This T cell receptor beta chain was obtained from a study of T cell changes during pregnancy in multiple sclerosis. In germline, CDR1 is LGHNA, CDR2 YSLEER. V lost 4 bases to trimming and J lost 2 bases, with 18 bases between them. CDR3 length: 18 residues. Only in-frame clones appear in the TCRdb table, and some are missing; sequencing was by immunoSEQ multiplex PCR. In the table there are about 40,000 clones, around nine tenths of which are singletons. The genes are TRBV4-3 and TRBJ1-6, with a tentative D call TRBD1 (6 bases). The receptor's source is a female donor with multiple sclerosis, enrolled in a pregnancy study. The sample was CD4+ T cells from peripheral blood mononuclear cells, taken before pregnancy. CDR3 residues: CASSPLRGGAAYNSPLHF. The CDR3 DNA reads TGCGCCAGCAGCCCGCTTCGGGGGGGCGCAGCCTATAATTCACCCCTCCACTTT.